These T cell receptor beta chains were read from a single sample in a study of T cells after yellow fever vaccination. TCRdb reprocessed the 5' RACE reads with MiXCR, giving one entry per CDR3 protein. The top ten hold around 15% of the sample, which has hundreds of thousands of distinct CDR3 sequences, roughly 13% seen once. The specimen comprised PBMCs, sampled on the day of the yellow fever booster vaccination. The origin of the receptors is a man under 40 who received the YFV17D yellow fever vaccine. Both conserved end residues are part of each CDR3. D genes are given only for firm matches. Clone size appears in some rows only: once, few, many, or a class for an expanded clone.

clone_size: few; d_call: TRBD2; j_call: TRBJ2-3; v_call: TRBV19; cdr3_nt: TGTGCCAGTAGTAGGGGACTAGCGGGAGATCGAGATACGCAGTATTTT; cdr3_aa: CASSRGLAGDRDTQYF
clone_size: NA; d_call: TRBD2; j_call: TRBJ2-2; v_call: TRBV20-1; cdr3_nt: TGCAGTGCTAGGGCCGAGTGGGCTAGCGGATCGAACACCGGGGAGCTGTTTTTT; cdr3_aa: CSARAEWASGSNTGELFF
clone_size: many; d_call: TRBD2; j_call: TRBJ2-1; v_call: TRBV19; cdr3_nt: TGTGCCAGTAGTAGAACTAGCGACCCCTACAATGAGCAGTTCTTC; cdr3_aa: CASSRTSDPYNEQFF
clone_size: NA; d_call: NA; j_call: TRBJ2-2; v_call: TRBV9; cdr3_nt: TGTGCCAGTCAACCCTGGGCAGGAAAGACCGGGGAGCTGTTTTTT; cdr3_aa: CASQPWAGKTGELFF
clone_size: NA; d_call: NA; j_call: TRBJ2-3; v_call: TRBV9; cdr3_nt: TGTGCCAGCAGCGTAGGGACTGTTGGGACAGATACGCAGTATTTT; cdr3_aa: CASSVGTVGTDTQYF
clone_size: few; d_call: NA; j_call: TRBJ1-2; v_call: TRBV28; cdr3_nt: TGTGCCAGCAGTTTATTAAGGGCTAACTATGGCTACACCTTC; cdr3_aa: CASSLLRANYGYTF
clone_size: many; d_call: TRBD2; j_call: TRBJ2-2; v_call: TRBV5-1; cdr3_nt: TGCGCCAGCAGCCGAACTAGCGGGCCGAACACCGGGGAGCTGTTTTTT; cdr3_aa: CASSRTSGPNTGELFF
clone_size: NA; d_call: NA; j_call: TRBJ1-5; v_call: TRBV27; cdr3_nt: TGTGCCAGCAGTTTTTCCAGTCTTAAAAATCAGCCCCAGCATTTT; cdr3_aa: CASSFSSLKNQPQHF
clone_size: NA; d_call: NA; j_call: TRBJ2-1; v_call: TRBV6-1; cdr3_nt: TGTGCCAGCAGACCCGAACCGACTAGTGGGAGCTCCTACAATGAGCAGTTCTTC; cdr3_aa: CASRPEPTSGSSYNEQFF
clone_size: many; d_call: NA; j_call: TRBJ2-7; v_call: TRBV3-1; cdr3_nt: TGCGCCAGCAGCCAAGGGCTAGCCTACGAGCAGTACTTC; cdr3_aa: CASSQGLAYEQYF
clone_size: few; d_call: TRBD1; j_call: TRBJ1-1; v_call: TRBV5-1; cdr3_nt: TGCGCCAGCAGCTCTGGCTGGGCCCCGACAGGGGGGGCCGGCACTGAAGCTTTCTTT; cdr3_aa: CASSSGWAPTGGAGTEAFF
clone_size: NA; d_call: NA; j_call: TRBJ2-3; v_call: TRBV6-1; cdr3_nt: TGTGCCAGCAGTGAAGAACTCTGGACTGGATATACCACAGATACGCAGTATTTT; cdr3_aa: CASSEELWTGYTTDTQYF
clone_size: NA; d_call: NA; j_call: TRBJ2-4; v_call: TRBV6-1; cdr3_nt: TGTGCCAGCAGGGAACAGGGATTGGGAAACATTCAGTACTTC; cdr3_aa: CASREQGLGNIQYF
clone_size: few; d_call: NA; j_call: TRBJ2-7; v_call: TRBV6-5; cdr3_nt: TGTGCCAGCAGTTACTCGAAAATTCTGTGGCTGGGGCAGTACTTC; cdr3_aa: CASSYSKILWLGQYF
clone_size: NA; d_call: NA; j_call: TRBJ2-2; v_call: TRBV29-1; cdr3_nt: TGCAGCGTTAGGCAGGACTTTAACACCGGGGAGCTGTTTTTT; cdr3_aa: CSVRQDFNTGELFF
clone_size: NA; d_call: TRBD2; j_call: TRBJ2-2; v_call: TRBV6-1; cdr3_nt: TGTGCCACCCACCCGCTCGGAGGCGGGGGGACCGGGGAGCTGTTTTTT; cdr3_aa: CATHPLGGGGTGELFF
clone_size: few; d_call: NA; j_call: TRBJ1-3; v_call: TRBV6-5; cdr3_nt: TGTGCCAGCAGTTACCTACAGGGTGGTGGAAACACCATATATTTT; cdr3_aa: CASSYLQGGGNTIYF
clone_size: few; d_call: NA; j_call: TRBJ2-5; v_call: TRBV27; cdr3_nt: TGTGCCAGCAGCCAAATTGACCCCCGCGGGGCCTACGGAGAGACCCAGTACTTC; cdr3_aa: CASSQIDPRGAYGETQYF
clone_size: NA; d_call: NA; j_call: TRBJ2-7; v_call: TRBV3-1; cdr3_nt: TGTGCCAGCAGCCGGCCGGGACTTAGAACCTACGAGCAGTACTTC; cdr3_aa: CASSRPGLRTYEQYF
clone_size: few; d_call: NA; j_call: TRBJ1-2; v_call: TRBV20-1; cdr3_nt: TGCAGTGCTAGAACAGGAATGGGTGACTACACCTTC; cdr3_aa: CSARTGMGDYTF
clone_size: few; d_call: TRBD1; j_call: TRBJ2-5; v_call: TRBV4-3; cdr3_nt: TGCGCCAGCAGCCAAGGGAACAGGGGGCTCTTGGAGACCCAGTACTTC; cdr3_aa: CASSQGNRGLLETQYF
clone_size: NA; d_call: NA; j_call: TRBJ1-3; v_call: TRBV5-1; cdr3_nt: TGCGCCAGCAGCTTGGACCGACTCTCTGGAAACACCATATATTTT; cdr3_aa: CASSLDRLSGNTIYF
clone_size: NA; d_call: TRBD1; j_call: TRBJ1-1; v_call: TRBV5-1; cdr3_nt: TGCGCCAGCAGCAGAGGACAGGGGAAAATAGGCACTGAAGCTTTCTTT; cdr3_aa: CASSRGQGKIGTEAFF
clone_size: few; d_call: TRBD2; j_call: TRBJ2-1; v_call: TRBV9; cdr3_nt: TGTGCCAGCAGCGTCTGGGCCTCGGGAGGATACAATGAGCAGTTCTTC; cdr3_aa: CASSVWASGGYNEQFF
clone_size: few; d_call: NA; j_call: TRBJ1-1; v_call: TRBV5-8; cdr3_nt: TGTGCCAGCAACCCGGTGGGGGGGAGTACTGAAGCTTTCTTT; cdr3_aa: CASNPVGGSTEAFF
clone_size: few; d_call: NA; j_call: TRBJ2-5; v_call: TRBV12-3/TRBV12-4; cdr3_nt: TGTGCCAGCAGTTCCCCTTTAGCGACCCAGTACTTC; cdr3_aa: CASSSPLATQYF
clone_size: many; d_call: TRBD1; j_call: TRBJ1-5; v_call: TRBV7-2; cdr3_nt: TGTGCCAGCAGCTCCGGGACAGATAGCAATCAGCCCCAGCATTTT; cdr3_aa: CASSSGTDSNQPQHF
clone_size: NA; d_call: TRBD2; j_call: TRBJ2-3; v_call: TRBV9; cdr3_nt: TGTGCCAGCAGCCCTGGACTAGCGGGGGCCCCGGTGTATTTT; cdr3_aa: CASSPGLAGAPVYF
clone_size: many; d_call: TRBD2; j_call: TRBJ2-7; v_call: TRBV10-3; cdr3_nt: TGTGCCATCAGTCCGGGTAGGGCTAGCGGGATGGTCGAGCAGTACTTC; cdr3_aa: CAISPGRASGMVEQYF
clone_size: few; d_call: NA; j_call: TRBJ2-2; v_call: TRBV20-1; cdr3_nt: TGCAGTGCTAGAGGTTCTAGGGGGGCCGGGGAGCTGTTTTTT; cdr3_aa: CSARGSRGAGELFF
clone_size: few; d_call: NA; j_call: TRBJ2-3; v_call: TRBV20-1; cdr3_nt: TGCAGTGCTAAGGATAGCGGCCCGAGCACAGATACGCAGTATTTT; cdr3_aa: CSAKDSGPSTDTQYF
clone_size: few; d_call: NA; j_call: TRBJ2-1; v_call: TRBV7-9; cdr3_nt: NA; cdr3_aa: CASSLVASGNRKFF
clone_size: NA; d_call: NA; j_call: TRBJ2-7; v_call: TRBV20-1; cdr3_nt: TGCAGTGCTAGAGATCTCGTGGGCGGAGGGGCCCCTAACTCCTACGAGCAGTACTTC; cdr3_aa: CSARDLVGGGAPNSYEQYF
clone_size: NA; d_call: NA; j_call: TRBJ1-2; v_call: TRBV6-5; cdr3_nt: TGTGCCAGCAGTTTTGGCCATCTCTATGGCTACACCTTC; cdr3_aa: CASSFGHLYGYTF
clone_size: few; d_call: NA; j_call: TRBJ1-3; v_call: TRBV7-9; cdr3_nt: TGTGCCAGCAGCCCTGGCGGGTACGGAAACACCATATATTTT; cdr3_aa: CASSPGGYGNTIYF
clone_size: few; d_call: NA; j_call: TRBJ2-7; v_call: TRBV7-2; cdr3_nt: TGTGCCAGCAGCTTGGTAGGGCCGAACTACGAGCAGTACTTC; cdr3_aa: CASSLVGPNYEQYF
clone_size: NA; d_call: NA; j_call: TRBJ1-1; v_call: TRBV15; cdr3_nt: TGTGCCACCAGCAGAGTATACACTGAAGCTTTCTTT; cdr3_aa: CATSRVYTEAFF
clone_size: NA; d_call: TRBD2; j_call: TRBJ2-1; v_call: TRBV19; cdr3_nt: TGTGCCAGTAGGAGACTAGCGGGAGAGTACAATGAGCAGTTCTTC; cdr3_aa: CASRRLAGEYNEQFF
clone_size: NA; d_call: NA; j_call: TRBJ2-7; v_call: TRBV6-1; cdr3_nt: TGTGCCAGCACCGGTCCGGGTTTTAGCTCCTACGAGCAGTACTTC; cdr3_aa: CASTGPGFSSYEQYF
clone_size: many; d_call: NA; j_call: TRBJ2-1; v_call: TRBV7-9; cdr3_nt: TGTGCCAGCAGCTTAGGTCGGGAGCCCTACAATGAGCAGTTCTTC; cdr3_aa: CASSLGREPYNEQFF
clone_size: few; d_call: NA; j_call: TRBJ1-6; v_call: TRBV11-2; cdr3_nt: TGTGCCAGCAGCTTAGGGTACCAGGCTCTCTATAATTCACCCCTCCACTTT; cdr3_aa: CASSLGYQALYNSPLHF
clone_size: few; d_call: TRBD2; j_call: TRBJ2-5; v_call: TRBV12-3/TRBV12-4; cdr3_nt: TGTGCCAGCAGTGGCCCACTAGCGGATAAAGAGACCCAGTACTTC; cdr3_aa: CASSGPLADKETQYF
clone_size: few; d_call: TRBD2; j_call: TRBJ2-1; v_call: TRBV28; cdr3_nt: TGTGCCAGCAGAAGCCGGACTAGCGGGAGCTACAATGAGCAGTTCTTC; cdr3_aa: CASRSRTSGSYNEQFF
clone_size: NA; d_call: TRBD2; j_call: TRBJ2-3; v_call: TRBV4-3; cdr3_nt: TGCGCCAGCAGCCAAGAGTTAGCTAGCGGGATCCGCGATACGCAGTATTTT; cdr3_aa: CASSQELASGIRDTQYF
clone_size: NA; d_call: NA; j_call: TRBJ2-7; v_call: TRBV10-1; cdr3_nt: TGCGCCAGCAGCACCAACCGAGAGGGGGGCTACGAGCAGTACTTC; cdr3_aa: CASSTNREGGYEQYF
clone_size: few; d_call: NA; j_call: TRBJ2-1; v_call: TRBV12-3/TRBV12-4; cdr3_nt: TGTGCCAGCAGTTTTGTAGGCCGGGATGAGCAGTTCTTC; cdr3_aa: CASSFVGRDEQFF
clone_size: few; d_call: NA; j_call: TRBJ1-4; v_call: TRBV11-2; cdr3_nt: TGTGCCAGCAGCCGCTATGAAAAACTGTTTTTT; cdr3_aa: CASSRYEKLFF
clone_size: NA; d_call: NA; j_call: TRBJ1-2; v_call: TRBV7-9; cdr3_nt: TGTGCCAGCAGCTTAGCGCGTATCGACTATGGCTACACCTTC; cdr3_aa: CASSLARIDYGYTF
clone_size: many; d_call: TRBD1; j_call: TRBJ1-1; v_call: TRBV18; cdr3_nt: TGTGCCAGCTCACAAGGTACGACAGGGTCGGGTACGGCTTTCTTT; cdr3_aa: CASSQGTTGSGTAFF
clone_size: few; d_call: TRBD1; j_call: TRBJ1-6; v_call: TRBV20-1; cdr3_nt: TGCAGCGCCGACAGGGGGGGTTCACCCCTCCACTTT; cdr3_aa: CSADRGGSPLHF
clone_size: few; d_call: TRBD2; j_call: TRBJ2-5; v_call: TRBV19; cdr3_nt: TGTGCCAGTAGTAAGCTAGCGGGAGGGCCCCTGAGCCAAGAGACCCAGTACTTC; cdr3_aa: CASSKLAGGPLSQETQYF
clone_size: few; d_call: NA; j_call: TRBJ2-7; v_call: TRBV7-2; cdr3_nt: TGTGCCAGCAGTCCAAAAACCCTTCGGGAGCAGTACTTC; cdr3_aa: CASSPKTLREQYF
clone_size: NA; d_call: TRBD2; j_call: TRBJ2-3; v_call: TRBV20-1; cdr3_nt: TGCAGTGCTAGAGTCCCGGGACTAGCGGGACGCACAGATACGCAGTATTTT; cdr3_aa: CSARVPGLAGRTDTQYF
clone_size: NA; d_call: TRBD2; j_call: TRBJ2-5; v_call: TRBV18; cdr3_nt: TGTGCCAGCTCACCATCGGGGCTAGCGGGAGTCGGTGAGACCCAGTACTTC; cdr3_aa: CASSPSGLAGVGETQYF
clone_size: few; d_call: TRBD1; j_call: TRBJ2-3; v_call: TRBV13; cdr3_nt: TGTGCCAGCAGCTTAAGTAGCCCAAGGACAGGGGATACGCAGTATTTT; cdr3_aa: CASSLSSPRTGDTQYF
clone_size: few; d_call: NA; j_call: TRBJ2-3; v_call: TRBV20-1; cdr3_nt: TGCAGTGCTCCCTTGGCGGATACGCAGTATTTT; cdr3_aa: CSAPLADTQYF
clone_size: NA; d_call: TRBD1; j_call: TRBJ2-5; v_call: TRBV18; cdr3_nt: TGTGCCAGCTCACCTGTCGTAAACAGGGGTCATCAAGAGACCCAGTACTTC; cdr3_aa: CASSPVVNRGHQETQYF
clone_size: NA; d_call: NA; j_call: TRBJ1-2; v_call: TRBV19; cdr3_nt: TGTGCCAGTAGTATGGAACCGACAGCAAACTATGGCTACACCTTC; cdr3_aa: CASSMEPTANYGYTF
clone_size: few; d_call: NA; j_call: TRBJ1-6; v_call: TRBV12-3/TRBV12-4; cdr3_nt: TGTGCCAGCAGAGACACTTATAATTCACCCCTCCACTTT; cdr3_aa: CASRDTYNSPLHF
clone_size: few; d_call: NA; j_call: TRBJ1-5; v_call: TRBV5-5; cdr3_nt: TGTGCCAGCAGCTTGATAGTGGGCAATCAGCCCCAGCATTTT; cdr3_aa: CASSLIVGNQPQHF